One TCR beta chain is described in this entry. What antigen it recognizes has not been identified. Base qualities are not provided; no much larger clone lies one nucleotide away. These data belong to a study of shared clonotypes between healthy human individuals (dated by TCRdb to about 2020). With regard to the full study: The cohort included a few men and a couple of women between 18 and 49 years of age. For each donor, three plates each were used for CD4 naive and CD4 memory, two plates were used for CD8 naive, and one plate was used for CD8 memory. To estimate repertoire size and how much clonotypes are shared between individuals, the study performed deep sequencing of blood TCR repertoires from roughly five healthy adults. To increase sequencing depth and limit assay-specific biases, TCR repertoire library preparation and sequencing were carried out by different laboratories using diverse techniques. Per donor, leukapheresis produced somewhere between about 0.8 and 9 billion PBMCs. Beyond this particular receptor, the publication reports: Only blood was sampled, and tissue TCR repertoires likely differ from those in blood. Compared with non-shared clonotypes, clonotypes shared by all four sorted-subset donors had higher generation probabilities. Incomplete sequencing was indicated by rarefaction of sorted-subset datasets, despite the large sequencing depth. Sharing across several donors was observed for roughly 5% of naive CD4, 3.5% of naive CD8, roughly 2.4% of memory CD4, and less than 0.45% of memory CD8 clonotypes. Pairwise subsampling indicated that sequencing depth was expected to affect the degree of clonotype sharing among donors. The genetic and exposure-history diversity represented was limited by the small number of donors. Estimated clonotype richness was generally larger for naive than for memory subsets.

V is reduced by 1 base and J by 0 bases, leaving a spacing of 9 bases between them. The CDR3, from cysteine to phenylalanine, totals 15 residues. The CDR3 DNA has 45 bases and is translated from base 1. Looking up the germline V gene yields CDR1 SGHAT and CDR2 FQNNGV. The donors were healthy, HIV-negative adults with no recently reported acute infections or vaccinations. Every donor was a Caucasian adult living in Nashville, Tennessee, USA. CD4+ T cells were enriched by magnetic negative selection, after which naive cells were positively selected on CD45RA and the negative fraction was taken as the memory subset. Blood was collected by leukapheresis, and PBMCs were isolated by Ficoll-Histopaque density gradient centrifugation and then cryopreserved in liquid nitrogen vapor phase. Analytical flow cytometry was used to check the purity and quantity of every magnetically sorted T cell population. Each sorted fraction had its genomic DNA isolated and then quantified by UV absorbance on a Nanodrop 2000c.

TCR CDR3 regions were amplified from genomic DNA by multiplex PCR using the deep immunoSEQ assay. Extracted genomic DNA from each cell subset was distributed evenly across all wells of several immunoSEQ 96-well plates, and each plate was treated as a replicate. For sorted subsets, about 200 ng genomic DNA, equal to about 30,000 T cell genomes, was loaded into each replicate PCR. Purified libraries were measured with a Qubit 3.0 fluorometer, size-checked on a Bioanalyzer 2100, and measured again with the KAPA Library Quantification kit. A separate single-read 150-cycle Illumina NextSeq 550 flow cell was used to sequence each immunoSEQ 96-well plate. The published analysis was carried out like this. Because the immunoSEQ output included only junctional sequences and no quality scores, the filtering could not be the same as the filtering used for full-length reads. Sequences were annotated with PyIR, a Python wrapper for IgBLAST v1.9, and V/J genes and CDR3 were assigned using IMGT germline references. Reads with weak V/J assignments (E-value above 1e-6), missing CDR3, stop codons, out-of-frame junctions, or ambiguous translated residues were removed. V3J clonotypes were defined as sequences sharing the same inferred V gene, J gene, and CDR3 amino acid sequence. Percentage overlap between repertoires was calculated by dividing the number of shared unique clonotypes by the size of the smaller repertoire. Three approaches were used to assess repertoire richness: RTK rarefaction, the Chao1 estimator, and Recon v2.1 estimates of unobserved clonotypes. For all TCRbeta clonotypes obtained by the gDNA method from several donors, generation probabilities were computed with OLGA. This is the immuneACCESS table as TCRdb keeps it, with only in-frame sequences that have V and J called. A part of the clones is gone; compared with another copy, unresolved V genes explain less than half, and the rest is unexplained. Clonal size and the V and J genes are those of that table, whereas D and trimming came from the DNA. The sample has 2,500,000 or so clones on record, 80% to 95% of them singletons. The ten most abundant clones make up approximately 0.36% of the sample.

Specimen: naive CD4+ T cells from PBMCs. The cell subset or site label for this specimen denotes: CD45RA+ positively selected. The source of this sequence is a young man in good health. Some clones in this sample may be carry-over from other donors' samples. The chain employs TRBV11-2 and TRBJ1-1; TRBD1 might be the D gene, on 5 matching bases. This receptor has the CDR3 CASSLGGRMNTEAFF. The nucleotide sequence reads as follows: TGTGCCAGCAGCTTAGGGGGACGGATGAACACTGAAGCTTTCTTT.